The sequence of this T cell receptor beta chain was determined in a study of T-cell memory formation after mild COVID-19. Using its own MiXCR run on the 5' RACE reads, TCRdb lists one record per CDR3 protein. This sample has about 390,000 distinct CDR3 sequences, with about 16% found just once. This CDR3 has 14 residues. Trimming left V 6 bases short and J 7 bases short, with 16 bases between. The germline V gene has CDR1 SGHAT and CDR2 FQNNGV. The clonotype was recovered from a man between 18 and 35 years old who had mild COVID-19 (a few samples of this study predate the infection). Cell type and time point are not known. What was sequenced was PBMCs or a T cell subset sorted from them (not recorded which). The chain is built from TRBV11-2 and TRBJ2-1; a possible D gene is TRBD1 (6 bases). The DNA of the CDR3 is TGTGCCAGCAGTCCGCCCGGGACACGGAATGAGCAGTTCTTC. As protein: CASSPPGTRNEQFF.